This T cell receptor beta chain derives from a study of CD8+CD57+ T cells in acquired aplastic anemia. Study as a whole: CD4+ and CD8+ cells, once sorted, gave DNA averaging roughly 3 ug. Points from the study as a whole: Simpson's diversity of CD8+ cells was not significantly different in patients compared with controls. Common to patients and controls were 25 to 30 CD8+ CDR3 sequences.

Germline loops: CDR1 SGHTA, CDR2 FQGNSA. The J segment lost 6 bases and the V segment lost 2 bases, leaving 7 bases of the junction unmatched. This CDR3 contains 14 residues. TCR beta VDJ and CDR3 profiling used genomic DNA as template. TCRdb itself ran the reads through MiXCR, one entry per CDR3 protein. Counted here are a few hundred thousand distinct CDR3 sequences, 50% to 70% occurring once; the ten biggest clones make up less than 10%. A remark on this clonotype: Antigen: not known.

The V gene is TRBV7-2, the J gene TRBJ2-7; the match to TRBD2 covers 7 bases. The sample taken for sequencing was sorted CD4+, CD8+, or CD8+CD57+ T cells (not recorded which) from PBMCs. This TCR was sampled from a human donor with severe aplastic anemia or a healthy control (not recorded which). The CDR3 DNA reads TGTGCCAGCAGCTTAAGCGGGGTTATTACCGAGCAGTACTTC. This encodes CASSLSGVITEQYF. The full variable domain, completed using reference TRBV7-2 and TRBJ2-7, is GAGVSQSPSNKVTEKGKDVELRCDPISGHTALYWYRQSLGQGLEFLIYFQGNSAPDKSGLPSDRFSAERTGGSVSTLTIQRTQQEDSAVYLCASSLSGVITEQYFGPGTRLTVT.